The T cell receptor beta chain under discussion was sequenced for a study of control samples from healthy donors and cancer patients. In germline, CDR1 is SEHNR, CDR2 FQNEAQ (reference sequence). The V end was cut by 3 bases, the J end by 8 bases, with 13 bases between. The CDR3 has 13 amino acids. TCRdb's table, derived via immunoSEQ multiplex PCR, lists solely in-frame clones and lacks some. This sample has about 120,000 clones, with around 89% found just once. This clone showed up just a few times. The sequence came from a man over 45 in good health. The sequenced sample was blood. The chain is built from TRBV7-9 and TRBJ1-2; unclear D gene. The CDR3 reads CASSLIPIEGYTF. The CDR3 bases are TGTGCCAGCAGCTTGATCCCTATAGAGGGCTACACCTTC.